Listed here are 28 T cell receptor beta chains from one sample, sequenced in a study of blood T cell repertoires in COVID-19. Generated by immunoSEQ multiplex PCR, the TCRdb table keeps only in-frame clones and is missing some. In the table there are about 220,000 clones, 82% of which are singletons. Sequenced sample: PBMCs or T cells enriched from blood (not recorded which). Every receptor here comes from a woman aged 55 to 70 who had recovered from COVID-19.

This clone was recorded once. The V call is TRBV30, the J call TRBJ1-5, with a possible D match to TRBD1 (5 bases). V lost 5 bases and J lost 6, with 14 bases in between. CDR1 is GTSNPN and CDR2 is SVGIG in the germline V gene (reference sequence). This CDR3 is built from 13 residues. CDR3 loop: CAWQEQDCQPQHF. The CDR3 DNA follows: TGTGCCTGGCAAGAACAGGATTGTCAGCCCCAGCATTTT. The whole variable domain, filled in from reference TRBV30 and TRBJ1-5, reads SQTIHQWPATLVQPVGSPLSLECTVEGTSNPNLYWYRQAAGRGLQLLFYSVGIGQISSEVPQNLSASRPQDRQFILSSKKLLLSDSGFYLCAWQEQDCQPQHFGDGTRLSIL.

The chain couples TRBV14 to TRBJ1-3; D is unclear. This CDR3 comprises 14 residues. The germline V and J ends were trimmed by 1 base and 1 base, with 5 bases remaining between them. The germline gives CDR1 SGHDN, CDR2 FVKESK. The CDR3 bases are TGTGCCAGCAGCCAAGTTCCGTCTGGAAACACCATATATTTT. Its protein is CASSQVPSGNTIYF.

The chain employs TRBV2 and TRBJ2-3; 10 bases agree with TRBD2. Germline CDR1 SNHLY, CDR2 FYNNEI. The CDR3 totals 16 residues. With 5 bases clipped from V and 3 bases from J, the junction kept 8 bases outside the gene matches. In nucleotides, the CDR3 is TGTGCCAGCAGTCCCCAGACTAGCGGGCTTACAGATACGCAGTATTTT. Translation: CASSPQTSGLTDTQYF.

The sample holds a few counts of this clone. CDR3 in amino acids: CASAVWGRQSEQYF. CDR3 in DNA: TGTGCCAGCGCCGTGTGGGGCAGGCAGAGCGAGCAGTACTTC. The V gene is TRBV28, the J gene TRBJ2-7; D possibly corresponds to TRBD1 (5 bases). The germline gives CDR1 MDHEN, CDR2 SYDVKM. V was shortened by 8 bases and J by 6 bases, with 20 bases between the two germline ends. This CDR3 contains 14 residues.

The rearrangement joins TRBV19 to TRBJ1-5; no clear D gene. Looked up from germline, CDR1 is LNHDA and CDR2 is SQIVND (reference sequence). The CDR3 covers 14 residues. Between the trimmed V and J ends, which lost 7 bases and 3 bases, there was a span of 13 bases. CDR3 sequence: CASIRAGNNQPQHF. In nucleotides, the CDR3 is TGTGCCAGTATTAGGGCGGGGAACAATCAGCCCCAGCATTTT.

In the case of this clone: The junction departs from germline at one end; a sequencing error may be responsible. The CDR3 spells CTSSLGPGTGSGYTF. The CDR3 DNA follows: TGTACCAGCAGCTTAGGCCCCGGGACAGGGAGTGGCTACACCTTC. The chain has TRBV11-2 and TRBJ1-2; 9 bases are a match to TRBD1. Per the germline V gene, CDR1 is SGHAT and CDR2 is FQNNGV. The CDR3 has 15 residues.

V usage is TRBV21-1 and J usage is TRBJ2-7; the table names TRBD1, a call not compared with the DNA. TRBV21-1 is an annotated pseudogene. The CDR3 is 17 residues long. The CDR3 loop reads CASSRKPGDTYAYEQYF. The CDR3 DNA sequence: TGTGCCAGCAGCCGAAAGCCAGGGGACACCTACGCCTACGAGCAGTACTTC.

The J gene is TRBJ1-3, the V gene TRBV6-5; D gene ambiguous. The V gene lost 0 bases and the J gene lost 4 bases, with 7 bases spanning the gap. Germline V lookup: CDR1 MNHEY, CDR2 SVGAGI. The CDR3 consists of 14 residues. The CDR3 is CASSYSSSGNTIYF. CDR3 sequence (DNA): TGTGCCAGCAGTTACTCGTCAAGCGGAAACACCATATATTTT.

This chain links TRBV11-3 with TRBJ2-2; D may be TRBD1 (6 bases). The germline gives CDR1 SGHNT, CDR2 YENEEA. Between the trimmed V and J ends, which lost 4 bases and 6 bases, there was a span of 18 bases. The CDR3 is made up of 16 amino acids. This chain's CDR3 is CASSSDRLGVSGELFF. The CDR3 DNA follows: TGTGCCAGCAGCTCAGACAGGCTTGGCGTCTCCGGGGAGCTGTTTTTT.

The rearrangement uses TRBV7-9 and TRBJ1-1, with 7 bases aligning to TRBD1. Germline CDR1 SEHNR, CDR2 FQNEAQ (reference sequence). This CDR3 is built from 16 residues. J was trimmed by 0 bases and V by 3 bases; bases with no gene match: 7. CDR3 nucleotides: TGTGCCAGCAGCTTGGCAGGGGGATCTTTGAACACTGAAGCTTTCTTT. Amino acid sequence: CASSLAGGSLNTEAFF.

The chain joins TRBV6-2 or TRBV6-3 to TRBJ2-5; D unclear. V was trimmed by 0 bases and J by 5 bases, leaving 10 bases between them. Germline CDR1 reads MNHEY; CDR2 reads SVGEGT. The CDR3 runs to 14 residues. CDR3 bases: TGTGCCAGCAGTTACTCGATTGCGTTGGAGACCCAGTACTTC. Translated, it gives CASSYSIALETQYF.

The chain combines TRBV3-1 (or the pseudogene TRBV3-2) with TRBJ2-3; 7 positions match TRBD2. Losses at the gene ends were 5 bases for V and 3 bases for J; bases not matched to a gene: 8. Germline assignment: CDR1 LGHDT and CDR2 YNNKEL (reference sequence). There are 15 residues in the CDR3. The CDR3: CASSSPAGETDTQYF. The CDR3 DNA reads TGTGCCAGCAGCTCCCCGGCGGGGGAGACAGATACGCAGTATTTT.

This clone appeared a single time. The genes are TRBV5-6 and TRBJ1-5; unclear D gene. The CDR3 has 16 amino acids. V was trimmed by 0 bases and J by 0 bases, leaving 10 bases between them. Germline V gives CDR1 SGHDT, CDR2 YYEEEE. The CDR3 DNA reads TGTGCCAGCAGCTTGGCGTCAGGCCGTAGCAATCAGCCCCAGCATTTT. This gives the protein CASSLASGRSNQPQHF.

The rearrangement links TRBV2 to TRBJ1-1; D is possibly TRBD1 (6 bases). This CDR3 is built from 17 residues. The germline V and J ends were trimmed by 4 bases and 6 bases, with 24 bases remaining between them. CDR1 and CDR2 from the germline V gene are SNHLY and FYNNEI. CDR3 DNA: TGTGCCAGCAGTGCTACCCTGGACAGCGCAAAACGTGCTGAAGCTTTCTTT. This codes for CASSATLDSAKRAEAFF.

The chain couples TRBV4-1 to TRBJ1-4, with TRBD1 identical over 9 bases. The CDR3 runs to 16 residues. With V trimmed by 0 bases and J by 8 bases, 7 bases remained unmatched. CDR1 is MGHRA, CDR2 YSYEKL, per germline. This CDR3 reads CASSQDRSGQGEKLFF. The CDR3 region has the DNA TGCGCCAGCAGCCAAGATAGGTCAGGACAGGGGGAAAAACTGTTTTTT.

The chain carries TRBV6-5 and TRBJ1-1; D remains unclear. CDR1 and CDR2 from the germline V gene are MNHEY and SVGAGI. V lost 9 bases and J 1 base, leaving 15 bases between the germline ends. The CDR3 spans 14 residues. The CDR3 DNA is TGTGCCAGTCAGGCCTATATACAGAACACTGAAGCTTTCTTT. Residues: CASQAYIQNTEAFF.

The chain employs TRBV7-9 and TRBJ1-2, with 7 bases matching TRBD1. Germline V gene sequence: CDR1 SEHNR, CDR2 FQNEAQ (reference sequence). Germline trimming cut 6 bases from V and 0 bases from J; bases unmatched to any gene: 10. This CDR3 has 16 amino acids. CDR3 in amino acids: CASRSTGEVTNYGYTF. DNA of the CDR3: TGTGCCAGCAGAAGTACAGGGGAGGTGACTAACTATGGCTACACCTTC.

This chain joins TRBV14 and TRBJ1-2; D is unresolved. V lost 0 bases to trimming and J lost 0 bases, with 11 bases between them. CDR3 length: 16 residues. CDR1 and CDR2 from the germline V gene are SGHDN and FVKESK. This CDR3 is CASSQDRGAANYGYTF. The CDR3 nucleotides read TGTGCCAGCAGCCAAGATCGGGGAGCCGCTAACTATGGCTACACCTTC. Filled out from reference TRBV14 and TRBJ1-2, the complete variable domain reads EAGVTQFPSHSVIEKGQTVTLRCDPISGHDNLYWYRRVMGKEIKFLLHFVKESKQDESGMPNNRFLAERTGGTYSTLKVQPAELEDSGVYFCASSQDRGAANYGYTFGSGTRLTVV.

This rearrangement joins TRBV10-2 to TRBJ1-6, with 12 bases lining up with TRBD1. J lost 7 bases, V lost 10 bases, and 5 bases had no gene match. CDR3 size: 14 residues. Per the germline V gene, CDR1 is WSHSY and CDR2 is SAAADI. The CDR3 DNA sequence: TGCGCCACCCGGGACAGGGGGCTGAATTCACCCCTCCACTTT. Protein sequence: CATRDRGLNSPLHF.

This clone was counted between two and nine times. The rearrangement uses TRBV5-4 and TRBJ1-2; D is unresolved. The CDR3 runs 16 residues. CDR1 is SGHNT and CDR2 is YYREEE in the germline V gene (reference sequence). V lost 6 bases, J lost 1 base, and 19 bases lay in between. This CDR3 is CASIPKSQAINYGYTF. DNA for the CDR3: TGTGCCAGCATCCCGAAGAGTCAGGCGATTAACTATGGCTACACCTTC.

The rearrangement links TRBV11-2 to TRBJ2-3; D gene unclear. This CDR3 is 13 amino acids long. V was pared by 8 bases and J by 1 base, with 10 bases between. Germline CDR1 SGHAT, CDR2 FQNNGV. CDR3 nucleotides: TGTGCCAGCCGAAACACCGGCACAGATACGCAGTATTTT. Protein product: CASRNTGTDTQYF.

The count of this clone is one. This chain links TRBV5-4 with TRBJ2-2, with TRBD2 matching over 9 bases. This CDR3 has 16 residues. V gave up 7 bases and J gave up 0 bases; unmatched junction bases: 7. Germline CDR1 and CDR2: SGHNT and YYREEE (reference sequence). The CDR3 DNA sequence: TGTGCCAGCGGACGAAGCGGGGGGACGAACACCGGGGAGCTGTTTTTT. This encodes CASGRSGGTNTGELFF.

This sequence joins TRBV7-9 and TRBJ2-7; 7 bases map to TRBD2. Germline CDR1 and CDR2: SEHNR and FQNEAQ (reference sequence). This CDR3 region has 15 residues. The J segment lost 1 base and the V segment lost 5 bases, leaving 8 bases of the junction unmatched. CDR3 protein: CASSGGSGPSYEQYF. For the CDR3, the DNA is TGTGCCAGCAGCGGGGGTAGCGGGCCTTCCTACGAGCAGTACTTC.

The chain uses TRBV19 and TRBJ1-5; tentative D call: TRBD1 (6 bases). The CDR3 spans 14 residues. Germline V gives CDR1 LNHDA, CDR2 SQIVND (reference sequence). V lost 5 bases and J lost 6, with 14 bases in between. The CDR3 spells CASSRAGAVQPQHF. The CDR3 region has the DNA TGTGCCAGTAGTCGGGCAGGGGCTGTTCAGCCCCAGCATTTT. Full variable domain (rest looked up from reference TRBV19 and TRBJ1-5): DGGITQSPKYLFRKEGQNVTLSCEQNLNHDAMYWYRQDPGQGLRLIYYSQIVNDFQKGDIAEGYSVSREKKESFPLTVTSAQKNPTAFYLCASSRAGAVQPQHFGDGTRLSIL.

This clone has only one observation. V is TRBV7-9 and J is TRBJ1-2, with 9 bases aligning to TRBD1. CDR3 length: 15 residues. Losses at the gene ends were 5 bases for V and 6 bases for J; bases not matched to a gene: 10. Germline V gene data show CDR1 as SEHNR and CDR2 as FQNEAQ (reference sequence). The CDR3, as DNA: TGTGCCAGCAGCCCACAGGGGGCGGCTTGGAATGGCTACACCTTC. Its translation: CASSPQGAAWNGYTF.

V usage is TRBV12-3 or TRBV12-4 and J usage is TRBJ1-5; no definite D call. The CDR3 extends over 13 amino acids. The ends were cut back, 5 bases at V and 7 bases at J, with 12 bases in the middle. CDR3 bases: TGTGCCAGCAGTCCAGGCGTCAGGCAGCCCCAGCATTTT. Protein sequence: CASSPGVRQPQHF.

The chain couples TRBV4-1 to TRBJ2-7; the D is unclear. The CDR3 runs 17 residues. Germline values: CDR1 MGHRA, CDR2 YSYEKL. The germline V and J ends were trimmed by 0 bases and 0 bases, with 15 bases remaining between them. The CDR3 DNA is TGCGCCAGCAGCCAAGACTCCGAGACAATGCGCTCCTACGAGCAGTACTTC. This sequence encodes CASSQDSETMRSYEQYF.

This clone was recorded once. The chain joins TRBV7-9 to TRBJ2-7, with 7 bases identical to TRBD2. CDR1 SEHNR and CDR2 FQNEAQ come from the germline V gene (reference sequence). Losses at the gene ends were 5 bases for V and 3 bases for J; bases not matched to a gene: 10. This CDR3 spans 15 amino acids. CDR3 sequence: CASSPDGGTYYEQYF. The CDR3 DNA sequence: TGTGCCAGCAGCCCCGACGGGGGGACTTACTACGAGCAGTACTTC. Together with reference TRBV7-9 and TRBJ2-7, the CDR3 gives the full variable domain: DTGVSQNPRHKITKRGQNVTFRCDPISEHNRLYWYRQTLGQGPEFLTYFQNEAQLEKSRLLSDRFSAERPKGSFSTLEIQRTEQGDSAMYLCASSPDGGTYYEQYFGPGTRLTVT.